The 5 T cell receptor beta chains reported below all come from one sample, sequenced in a study of spatial heterogeneity in lung cancer. TCRdb called the 5' RACE reads again in MiXCR, with one record for every CDR3 protein. The table records some 120,000 distinct CDR3 sequences, 10% to 15% of them present only once. Time point noted: blood at routine non-recurrence follow-up after resection. The authors sequenced whole RNA from tumor, nontumor lung or frozen PBMC without sorting. Sequences were derived from PBMCs, sampled at follow-up. Source of these receptors: a male donor with early-stage non-small cell lung cancer.

The DNA of the CDR3 is TGCGCCAGCAGCCAAGACCCAGGGGGCAATCAGCCCCAGCATTTT. As protein: CASSQDPGGNQPQHF. The chain links TRBV4-3 to TRBJ1-5; the D gene is possibly TRBD1 (6 bases). V lost 0 bases and J lost 2, with 8 bases in between. This CDR3 spans 15 amino acids. CDR1 is LGHNA and CDR2 is YSLEER in the germline V gene.

The rearrangement uses TRBV20-1 and TRBJ1-4; maybe TRBD1 (6 bases). The V gene's germline CDR1 is DFQATT and CDR2 SNEGSKA (reference sequence). The V gene lost 3 bases and the J gene lost 5 bases, with 13 bases spanning the gap. The CDR3 sequence is 14 residues long. For the CDR3, the DNA is TGCAGTGCTAGCTTAGACAGGAAGAATGAAAAACTGTTTTTT. Its protein is CSASLDRKNEKLFF.

This sequence joins TRBV2 and TRBJ1-2; D is uncertain. The CDR3 is 13 amino acids. V was pared by 2 bases and J by 6 bases, with 10 bases between. Looked up from germline, CDR1 is SNHLY and CDR2 is FYNNEI. CDR3 bases: TGTGCCAGCAGTGAACTCCGGGGTCATGGCTACACCTTC. It specifies CASSELRGHGYTF.

The V gene is TRBV20-1, the J gene TRBJ1-2; unclear D gene. With 1 base removed from V and 7 bases from J, the gap between germline ends came to 13 bases. Germline V gene sequence: CDR1 DFQATT, CDR2 SNEGSKA (reference sequence). This CDR3 is 13 amino acids long. The CDR3 protein is CSARVEGAGGYTF. The DNA of the CDR3 is TGCAGTGCTAGAGTAGAAGGAGCAGGTGGCTACACCTTC.

Many counts were recorded for this clonotype. This chain links TRBV9 with TRBJ2-7; 12 nucleotides match TRBD1. Trimming cost V 4 bases and J 6 bases; bases outside gene matches: 8. Germline V gene lookup returns CDR1 SGDLS and CDR2 YYNGEE. The CDR3 runs to 15 residues. The CDR3 reads CASSFRGQGAGEQYF. Written as DNA, the CDR3 is TGTGCCAGCAGCTTCAGGGGACAGGGGGCTGGCGAGCAGTACTTC.